This TCR beta chain came from a study of metastatic and nonmetastatic thyroid tumors. The length of the CDR3 is 14 residues. CDR1 and CDR2 (germline): DFQATT, SNEGSKA (reference sequence). This clone occurred once. Its antigen is unknown. A clone one base away is much larger, so this may be a read error. Other DNA sequences from this sample encode an identical CDR3 as well. Each patient came to thyroid surgery without any prior treatment (of any kind). Whole-study findings and limits: Malignant thyroid tumors reportedly exceeded benign nodules significantly in TCR beta diversity, with the difference appearing in blood and tumor.

TCRdb reassembled clones from the PCR reads with MiXCR. Of almost 85,000 clones in the sample, about an eighth were seen once. Sequencing input: tumor tissue. The sequence was collected from a female donor with papillary thyroid cancer or a benign thyroid nodule (not recorded which). Some clones in this sample may be carry-over from other donors' samples. This chain connects TRBV20-1 to TRBJ1-2; possibly TRBD1 for D (6 bases). The CDR3 coding sequence is TGCAGTGCTAGCACCGTCCAGGGGAAATATGGCCACACCTTC. Translated, it gives CSASTVQGKYGHTF.